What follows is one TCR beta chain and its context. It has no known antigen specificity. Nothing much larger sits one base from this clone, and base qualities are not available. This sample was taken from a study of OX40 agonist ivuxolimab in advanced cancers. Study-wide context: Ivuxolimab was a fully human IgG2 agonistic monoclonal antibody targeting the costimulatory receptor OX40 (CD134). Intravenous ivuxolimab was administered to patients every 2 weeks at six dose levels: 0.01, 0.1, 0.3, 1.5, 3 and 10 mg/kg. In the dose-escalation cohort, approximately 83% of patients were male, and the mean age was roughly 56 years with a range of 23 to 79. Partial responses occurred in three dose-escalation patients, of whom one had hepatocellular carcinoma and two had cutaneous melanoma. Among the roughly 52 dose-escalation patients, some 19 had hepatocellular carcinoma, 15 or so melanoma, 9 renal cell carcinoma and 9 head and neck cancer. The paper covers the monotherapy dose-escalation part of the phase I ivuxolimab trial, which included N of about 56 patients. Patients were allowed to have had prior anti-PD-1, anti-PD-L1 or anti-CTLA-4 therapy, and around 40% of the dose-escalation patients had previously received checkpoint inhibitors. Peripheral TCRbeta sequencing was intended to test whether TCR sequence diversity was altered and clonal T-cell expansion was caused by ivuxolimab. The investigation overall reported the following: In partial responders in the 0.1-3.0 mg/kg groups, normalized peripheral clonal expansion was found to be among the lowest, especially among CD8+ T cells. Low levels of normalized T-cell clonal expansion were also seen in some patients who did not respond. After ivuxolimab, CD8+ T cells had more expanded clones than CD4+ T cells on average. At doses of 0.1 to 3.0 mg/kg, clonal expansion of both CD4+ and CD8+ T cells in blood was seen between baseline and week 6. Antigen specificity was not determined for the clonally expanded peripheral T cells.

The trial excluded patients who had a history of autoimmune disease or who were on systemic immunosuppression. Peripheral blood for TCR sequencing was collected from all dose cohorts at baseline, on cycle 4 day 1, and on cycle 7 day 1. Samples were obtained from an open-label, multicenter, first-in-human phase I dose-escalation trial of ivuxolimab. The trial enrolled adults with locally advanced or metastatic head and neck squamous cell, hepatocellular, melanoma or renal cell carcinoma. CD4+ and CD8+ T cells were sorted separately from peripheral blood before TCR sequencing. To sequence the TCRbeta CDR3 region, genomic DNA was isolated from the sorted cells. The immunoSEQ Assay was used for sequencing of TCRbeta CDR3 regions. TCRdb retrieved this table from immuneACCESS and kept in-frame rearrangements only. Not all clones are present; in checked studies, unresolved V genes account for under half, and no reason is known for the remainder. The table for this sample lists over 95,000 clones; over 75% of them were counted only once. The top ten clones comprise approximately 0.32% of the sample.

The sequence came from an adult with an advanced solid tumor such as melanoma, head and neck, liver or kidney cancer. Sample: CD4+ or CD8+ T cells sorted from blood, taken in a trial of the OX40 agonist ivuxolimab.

CDR3 loop: CASSQEAGGINEKLFF. The bases are TGCGCCAGCAGCCAAGAAGCCGGGGGAATTAATGAAAAACTGTTTTTT. The chain is made from TRBV4-3 and TRBJ1-4; possibly the D gene is TRBD1, per 5 matching bases. V is pared back by 0 bases and J by 4 bases, with 12 bases lying between the germline termini. CDR1 LGHNA and CDR2 YSLEER were looked up in the germline V gene. The CDR3 goes from the cysteine to the phenylalanine over 16 residues. Just CDR3 DNA is preserved here, 48 bases in frame from base 1.